This TCR beta chain stems from a study of T cell responses to AZD1222 COVID-19 vaccine. About the research overall: Recipients boosted at about 4 weeks or about 12 weeks are pooled.

Data came from immunoSEQ multiplex PCR; TCRdb stores just in-frame clones and leaves some out. The repertoire holds 54,000 or so clones, 70% to 90% seen once, with 3.9% in the top ten. Study-wide points: It was only a handful of AZD1222 recipients who were seropositive at baseline. The reported proportion of spike-specific TCRs targeting unmutated variant regions was nearly half. Donor demographics were predominantly white British with a female majority; clonal diversity may be underestimated.

With regard to this clone: The antigen is undetermined.

The clonotype was recovered from an adult in good health. The sample was peripheral blood, taken on day 0 of AZD1222 vaccination.

CDR3 amino acids: CASSFYNEQFF. Here the CDR3 DNA reads TGTGCCAGCAGTTTCTACAATGAGCAGTTCTTC. J is TRBJ2-1 and V is TRBV12-3 or TRBV12-4; D gene ambiguous. V lost 3 bases, J lost 3 bases, and 0 bases lay in between. The CDR3 consists of 11 residues.